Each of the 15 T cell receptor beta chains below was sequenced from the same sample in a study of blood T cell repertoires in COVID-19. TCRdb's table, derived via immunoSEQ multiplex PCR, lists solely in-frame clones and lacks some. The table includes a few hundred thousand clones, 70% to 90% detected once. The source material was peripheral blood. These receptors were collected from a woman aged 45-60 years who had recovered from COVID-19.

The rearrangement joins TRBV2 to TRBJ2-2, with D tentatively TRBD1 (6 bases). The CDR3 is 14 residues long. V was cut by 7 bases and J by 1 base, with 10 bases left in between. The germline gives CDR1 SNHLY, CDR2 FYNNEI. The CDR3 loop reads CASMRTENTGELFF. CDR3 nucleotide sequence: TGTGCCAGCATGAGGACAGAGAACACCGGGGAGCTGTTTTTT.

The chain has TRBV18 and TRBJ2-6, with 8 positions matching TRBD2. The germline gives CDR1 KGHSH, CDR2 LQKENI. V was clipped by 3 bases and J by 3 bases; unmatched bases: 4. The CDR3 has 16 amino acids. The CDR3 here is CASSPAGGGGANVLTF. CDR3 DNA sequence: TGTGCCAGCTCACCGGCGGGGGGCGGTGGGGCCAACGTCCTGACTTTC.

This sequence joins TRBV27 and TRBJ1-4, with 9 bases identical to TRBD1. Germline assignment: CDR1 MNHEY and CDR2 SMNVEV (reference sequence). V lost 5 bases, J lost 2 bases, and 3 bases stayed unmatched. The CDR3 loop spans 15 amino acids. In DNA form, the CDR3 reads TGTGCCAGCAGTCAAGACAGGGGGACTAATGAAAAACTGTTTTTT. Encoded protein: CASSQDRGTNEKLFF.

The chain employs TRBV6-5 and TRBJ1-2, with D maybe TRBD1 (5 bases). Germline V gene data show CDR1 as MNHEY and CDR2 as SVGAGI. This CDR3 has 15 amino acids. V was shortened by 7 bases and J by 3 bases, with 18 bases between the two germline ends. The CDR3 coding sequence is TGTGCCAGCACCAGAGATCACAGGTCCCACTATGGCTACACCTTC. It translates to CASTRDHRSHYGYTF.

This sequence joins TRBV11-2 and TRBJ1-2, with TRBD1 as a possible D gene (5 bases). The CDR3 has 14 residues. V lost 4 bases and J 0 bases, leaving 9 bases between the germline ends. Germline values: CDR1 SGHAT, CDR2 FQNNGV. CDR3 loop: CASSWLGANYGYTF. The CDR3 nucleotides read TGTGCCAGCAGCTGGTTAGGGGCTAACTATGGCTACACCTTC.

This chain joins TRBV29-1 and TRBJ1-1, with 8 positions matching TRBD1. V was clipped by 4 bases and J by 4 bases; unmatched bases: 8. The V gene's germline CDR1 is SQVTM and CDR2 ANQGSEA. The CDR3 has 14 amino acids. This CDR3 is CSVVPTGGFTEAFF. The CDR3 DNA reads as TGCAGCGTTGTCCCTACAGGGGGGTTCACTGAAGCTTTCTTT.

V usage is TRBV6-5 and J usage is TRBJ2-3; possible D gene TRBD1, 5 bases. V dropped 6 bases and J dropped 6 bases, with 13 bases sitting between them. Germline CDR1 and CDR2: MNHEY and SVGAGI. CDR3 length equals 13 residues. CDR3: CASRAGFLDTQYF. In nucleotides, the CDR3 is TGTGCCAGCAGGGCAGGGTTTCTGGATACGCAGTATTTT.

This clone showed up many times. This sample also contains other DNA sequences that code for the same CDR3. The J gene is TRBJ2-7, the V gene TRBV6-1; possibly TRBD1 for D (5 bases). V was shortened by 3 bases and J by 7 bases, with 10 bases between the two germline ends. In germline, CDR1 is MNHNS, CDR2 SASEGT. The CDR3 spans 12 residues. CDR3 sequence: CASSDPGNEQYF. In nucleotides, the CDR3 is TGTGCCAGCAGTGATCCAGGGAATGAGCAGTACTTC.

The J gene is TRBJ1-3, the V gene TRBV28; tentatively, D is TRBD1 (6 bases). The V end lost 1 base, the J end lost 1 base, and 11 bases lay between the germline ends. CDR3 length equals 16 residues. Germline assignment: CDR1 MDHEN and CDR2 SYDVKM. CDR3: CASSLSLRGSGNTIYF. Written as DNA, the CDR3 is TGTGCCAGCAGTTTATCCCTAAGGGGGTCTGGAAACACCATATATTTT.

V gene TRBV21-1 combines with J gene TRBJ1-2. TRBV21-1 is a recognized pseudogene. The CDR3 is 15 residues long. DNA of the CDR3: TGTGCCAGCAGCAATCGACCGCTAGCTAACTATGGCTACACCTTC. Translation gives CASSNRPLANYGYTF.

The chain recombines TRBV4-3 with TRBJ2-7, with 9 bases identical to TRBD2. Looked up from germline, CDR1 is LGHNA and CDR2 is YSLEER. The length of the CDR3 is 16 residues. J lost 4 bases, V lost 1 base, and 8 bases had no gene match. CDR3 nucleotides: TGCGCCAGCAGCCAAGTAACAGCGGGGGGACTTTACGAGCAGTACTTC. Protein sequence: CASSQVTAGGLYEQYF.

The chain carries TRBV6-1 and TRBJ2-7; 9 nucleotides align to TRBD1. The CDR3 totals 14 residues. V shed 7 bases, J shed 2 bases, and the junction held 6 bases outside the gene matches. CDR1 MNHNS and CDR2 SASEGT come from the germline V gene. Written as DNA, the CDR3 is TGTGCCAGCACCCCGACAGGGGGGACCTACGAGCAGTACTTC. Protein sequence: CASTPTGGTYEQYF.

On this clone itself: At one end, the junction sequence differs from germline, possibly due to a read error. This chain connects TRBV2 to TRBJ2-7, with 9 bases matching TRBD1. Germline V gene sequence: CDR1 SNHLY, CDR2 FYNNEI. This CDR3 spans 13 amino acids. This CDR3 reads CASSRDRDYEQYF. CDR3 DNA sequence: TGTGCCAGCAGTAGGGACAGGGACTACGAACAGTACTTC. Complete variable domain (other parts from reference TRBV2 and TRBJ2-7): EPEVTQTPSHQVTQMGQEVILRCVPISNHLYFYWYRQILGQKVEFLVSFYNNEISEKSEIFDDQFSVERPDGSNFTLKIRSTKLEDSAMYFCASSRDRDYEQYFGPGTRLTVT.

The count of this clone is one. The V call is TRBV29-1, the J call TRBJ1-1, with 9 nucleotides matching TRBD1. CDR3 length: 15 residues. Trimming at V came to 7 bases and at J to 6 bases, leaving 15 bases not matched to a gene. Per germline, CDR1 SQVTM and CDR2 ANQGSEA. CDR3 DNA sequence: TGCAGCGCACGCCAGGGACAGGGACTGGATTCTGAAGCTTTCTTT. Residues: CSARQGQGLDSEAFF.

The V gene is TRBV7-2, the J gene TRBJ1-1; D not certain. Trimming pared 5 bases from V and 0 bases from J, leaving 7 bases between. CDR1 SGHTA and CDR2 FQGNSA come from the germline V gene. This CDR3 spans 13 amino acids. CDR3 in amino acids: CASSPRMNTEAFF. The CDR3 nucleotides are TGTGCCAGCAGCCCTCGTATGAACACTGAAGCTTTCTTT.